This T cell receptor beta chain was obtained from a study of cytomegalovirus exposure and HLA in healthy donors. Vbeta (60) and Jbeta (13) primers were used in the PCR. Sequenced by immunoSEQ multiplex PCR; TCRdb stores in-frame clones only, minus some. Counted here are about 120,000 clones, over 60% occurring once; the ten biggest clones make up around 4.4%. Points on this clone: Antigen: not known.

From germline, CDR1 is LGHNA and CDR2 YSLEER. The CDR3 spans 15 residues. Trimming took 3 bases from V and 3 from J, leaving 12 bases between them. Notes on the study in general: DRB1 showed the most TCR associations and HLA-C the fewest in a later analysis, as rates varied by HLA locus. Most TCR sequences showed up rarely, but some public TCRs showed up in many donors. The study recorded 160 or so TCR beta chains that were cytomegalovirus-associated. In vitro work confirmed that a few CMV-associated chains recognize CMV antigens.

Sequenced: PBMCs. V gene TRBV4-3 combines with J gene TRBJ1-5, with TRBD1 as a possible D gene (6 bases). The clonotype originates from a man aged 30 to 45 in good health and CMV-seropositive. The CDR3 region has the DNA TGCGCCAGCAGCCAGACGACAGGTACCAATCAGCCCCAGCATTTT. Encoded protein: CASSQTTGTNQPQHF.